Sequencing of this T cell receptor beta chain was carried out in a study of cytomegalovirus exposure and HLA in healthy donors (dated by TCRdb to the late 2010s). Regarding the complete study: In an earlier analysis of 587 of the donors, 250 to 300 Gb of sequence data and 117 million unique TCR beta sequences from roughly 200 million T cells were reported. An early release covering about 600 HLA-typed donors comprised roughly 300 gigabases of sequencing data and around 80 million unique TCR sequences. Of the roughly 400 genotyped donors, 81% fell in the genetic ancestry cluster associated with self-reported Caucasian donors. The study aimed to test whether cataloging public T cell receptors could reveal signatures of past pathogen exposure. Using immunosequencing, the study profiled T cell repertoires from roughly 650 subjects and related those repertoires to cytomegalovirus serostatus. Along with the approximately 700-subject first cohort, a separate validation cohort of over a hundred different subjects was used. To predict cytomegalovirus infection status, the study brought together high-throughput TCR immunosequencing, statistical association of individual TCRs with disease status, and machine learning. A later analysis re-examined previously published TCR beta repertoires from more than 650 donors and added high-resolution HLA genotyping to investigate patterns of TCR occurrence. Rather than drawing on any new phenotypic data, the later analysis identified candidate immune exposures from TCR beta sequences and the way those sequences occurred across donors. An earlier analysis of approximately 500 of the donors applied high-throughput TCR beta sequencing to assess whether each TCR beta V gene segment acted as functional or pseudogenic. Donor age, sex, ethnicity and CMV serostatus were compiled alongside the repertoire data. A later genetic analysis took genome-wide SNP genotypes for about 55% of the roughly 700 donors and used that subset as a discovery cohort. Every repertoire in the discovery cohort had been generated on one and the same sequencing platform. HLA typing covered class I and class II loci at four-digit resolution. Typing coverage varied by locus: roughly 620-630 donors for A, B, C, DRB1 and DQB1; approximately 500 for DQA1; nearly 610 for DPA1; roughly 450 for DPB1. Several DR-DQ haplotypes were treated as single units for association and clustering because of strong linkage in the cohort. Across some 400 genotyped donors of the cohort, an average of roughly 200,000 unique TCR beta nucleotide sequences per donor were sequenced, and approximately 17% of those sequences were non-productive. The study at large found these results: A later analysis reported that several top co-occurrence clusters appeared linked to parvovirus B19, influenza, CMV and Epstein-Barr virus. Because counts were too low, about 15 rarely observed V segments, including chromosome 9 orphons, were left out of the earlier analysis of a few hundred of the donors. In vitro tests confirmed that a few of the cytomegalovirus-associated TCR beta chains recognize cytomegalovirus antigens. A further reported finding was that TCR beta sequences accurately predicted the HLA-A and HLA-B alleles for most subjects in the first cohort. In a later genetic analysis, a missense DCLRE1C variant was associated with V-gene and J-gene trimming of TCR beta chains, and the association was replicated in an independent cohort. A cluster of highly shared sequence variants was judged likely to be a technical artifact of the sequencing pipeline. A later genetic analysis reported fewer N-insertions in productive TCRs among donors in an Asian-associated ancestry cluster than the roughly 700-donor mean. In the study, 164 TCR beta chains were listed as associated with cytomegalovirus. In a later analysis, most CMV-associated TCR beta chains were found to appear HLA-restricted, with HLA associations seemingly driven largely by CMV exposure. HLA typing was unavailable for some donors at each locus, so association tests used only the typed subset. The classifier was reported to diagnose cytomegalovirus status with high specificity and sensitivity in both the original cohort and the validation cohort. It was suggested by the authors that the approach could potentially be generalized to other disease states and immunological phenotypes. A later analysis found that HLA-associated TCR beta chains were more clonally expanded and had lower generation probabilities than equally common non-associated chains. In an earlier analysis of around 600 of the donors, most TCR beta V segments appeared in productive rearrangements about 90% or about 30% of the time, broadly matching IMGT annotations. Most TCR sequences were seen in very few donors, while some public TCRs were found in many individuals. Only TCR beta chains were sequenced in this cohort, and the absence of alpha or paired-chain data limited detectable features. The 87-base-pair reads could not distinguish some IMGT-functional V segments, including TRBV6-2 and TRBV6-3, so those segments were excluded. Specific HLA alleles were associated with 15,000 to 20,000 TCR beta sequences at a false discovery rate of 0.05 in a later analysis. According to a later analysis, TCR association rates differed among HLA loci, with DRB1 alleles showing the most associated TCRs and HLA-C alleles showing the fewest. Linkage disequilibrium might explain the correlated functional status among segregating V segments, but an unknown experimental factor could not be ruled out. Immune exposure information for the cohort was limited to CMV serostatus. Sequencing depth was assumed to be roughly uniform across donors in the presence/absence analyses, though that assumption may not hold. Assigning TCR associations to individual alleles was difficult when HLA alleles, especially DR and DQ, strongly co-occurred.

The cohort consisted of more than 650 healthy bone marrow donors. At the time of sampling, all cohort members were nominally healthy, though unrecorded immune exposures were likely present. The donor was CMV seronegative and belonged to the group of 352 seronegative cohort members. A peripheral blood sample was provided by each donor, and peripheral blood mononuclear cells were used for TCR beta sequencing. The Qiagen DNeasy Blood Extraction Kit was used to extract genomic DNA from the blood cell samples. Libraries were made using the immunoSEQ multiplex PCR assay. For the multiplex PCR, a mixture combining 60 forward primers for TCR Vbeta segments and 13 reverse primers for TCR Jbeta segments was used. A multiplex PCR assay on genomic DNA amplified the CDR3 region of rearranged TCR beta genes. Amplified TCR beta libraries were sequenced as 87-base-pair reads on the Illumina HiSeq System. On the authors' methods: In a later analysis, tens of millions of unique TCR beta chains were counted across the approximately 620 repertoires, and approximately 11 million of these chains were shared by at least two donors. Raw reads were error-corrected and collapsed into unique sequences with a nearest-neighbor algorithm that merged closely related sequences to remove PCR and sequencing errors. To assign V, D and J gene segments, CDR3 sequences were aligned to IMGT reference sequences. For a sequence to be retained, a match of at least six nucleotides to both a V gene segment and a J gene segment was required. Rearrangements were called productive when the CDR3 lacked stop codons and stayed in frame with V and J; all others were non-productive. CDR3 was defined by IMGT convention, running from the second conserved V-encoded cysteine to the conserved J-encoded phenylalanine. In an earlier analysis of around 640 of the donors, sequences lacking an unambiguous match to a single V gene segment were excluded. In an earlier analysis of several hundred of the donors, V segments were called functional above 56.7% productive rearrangements and were called segregating when the between-donor standard deviation exceeded 5%. To diagnose cytomegalovirus status from the catalog of TCR beta chain sequences, a statistical classification framework was built. V and J gene assignment, in a later analysis, came from comparing TCR nucleotide sequences with IMGT/GENE-DB human TR gene sequences. The TCRdist pipeline was used in a later analysis to assign CDR3 sequences and most-parsimonious VDJ recombination scenarios. In a later analysis, every TCR beta chain was defined by the combination of its CDR3 amino acid sequence and its V-gene family, and reads without a unique V-gene family were dropped. To address suspected cross-contamination and a sequencing artifact, a later analysis removed 550 to 750 highly shared, low-generation-probability nucleotide sequences. In a later analysis, a clonal expansion index was calculated for each public chain from normalized within-repertoire ranks of inferred template counts. A later analysis computed generation probabilities with a VDJ recombination model fitted to out-of-frame rearrangements, and checked the results against IGoR. A later analysis scored TCR-TCR, TCR-HLA and TCR-CMV co-occurrence with hypergeometric tests, applying a repertoire-size bias correction to TCR pairs. In a later analysis, false discovery rates were estimated by permuting HLA or CMV assignments 20 times. In a later analysis, co-occurring TCRs were grouped using DBSCAN, and TCRdist sequence similarity was added for clustering within HLA-allele-positive subsets. Repertoires with fewer than 30,000 or more than 120,000 public chains were left out of co-occurrence clustering, as were five repertoires with anomalous nucleotide sharing. TCRdb provides this immuneACCESS table in a form limited to in-frame rearrangements. Some clones are lacking; in checked studies, under half of them reflect an unresolved V gene, and why the rest are absent is not known. V and J calls and clone size follow that table, whereas D and trimming were derived from the DNA. Here the sample has 100,000 to 120,000 clones; about 86% occur a single time. Approximately 1.8% of the sample lies in the top ten.

This clone was found once. No cognate antigen has been identified for it. There are no base qualities to consult, and no much larger clone falls within one base. V is reduced by 3 bases and J by 2 bases, leaving a spacing of 10 bases between them. CDR1 is given as LNHDA and CDR2 as SQIVND, both from the germline V gene (reference sequence). Taken from cysteine to phenylalanine, the CDR3 has 14 residues. Of all the DNA, just the CDR3 is kept, 42 bases in frame from base 1. The sequence was collected from a man aged 35-49 years in good health and CMV-seronegative. This sequence uses TRBV19 and TRBJ1-1; no D segment can be confidently identified. Specimen: PBMCs. The CDR3 sequence is CASSIATVNTEAFF. The sequence in DNA is TGTGCCAGTAGTATTGCCACGGTTAACACTGAAGCTTTCTTT.